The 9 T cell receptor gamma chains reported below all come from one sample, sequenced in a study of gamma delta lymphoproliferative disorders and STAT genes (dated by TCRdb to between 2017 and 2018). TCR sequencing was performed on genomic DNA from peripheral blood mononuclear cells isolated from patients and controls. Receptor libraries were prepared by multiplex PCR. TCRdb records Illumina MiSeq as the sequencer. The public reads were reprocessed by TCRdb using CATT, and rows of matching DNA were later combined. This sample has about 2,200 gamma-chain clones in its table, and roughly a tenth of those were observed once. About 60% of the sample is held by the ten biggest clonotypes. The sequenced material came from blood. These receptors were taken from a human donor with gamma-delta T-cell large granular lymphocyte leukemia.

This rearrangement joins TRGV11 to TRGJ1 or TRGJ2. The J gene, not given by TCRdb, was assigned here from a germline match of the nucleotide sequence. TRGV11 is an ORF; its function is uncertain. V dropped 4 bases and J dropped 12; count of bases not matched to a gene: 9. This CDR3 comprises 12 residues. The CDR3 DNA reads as TGTGCCTGCTGGATTAGCCATTCCTCGAAACTCTTT. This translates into CACWISHSSKLF.

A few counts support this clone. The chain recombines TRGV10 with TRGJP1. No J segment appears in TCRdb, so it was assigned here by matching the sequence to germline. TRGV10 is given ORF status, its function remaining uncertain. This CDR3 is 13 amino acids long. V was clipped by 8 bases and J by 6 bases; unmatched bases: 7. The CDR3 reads CAAWDSAGWFKIF. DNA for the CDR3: TGTGCTGCGTGGGATTCAGCTGGTTGGTTCAAGATATTT.

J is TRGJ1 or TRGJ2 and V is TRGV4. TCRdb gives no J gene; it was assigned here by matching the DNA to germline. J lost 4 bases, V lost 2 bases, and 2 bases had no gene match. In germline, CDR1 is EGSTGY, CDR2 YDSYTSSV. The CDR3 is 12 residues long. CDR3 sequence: CATWDEYYKKLF. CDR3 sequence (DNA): TGTGCCACCTGGGATGAATATTATAAGAAACTCTTT.

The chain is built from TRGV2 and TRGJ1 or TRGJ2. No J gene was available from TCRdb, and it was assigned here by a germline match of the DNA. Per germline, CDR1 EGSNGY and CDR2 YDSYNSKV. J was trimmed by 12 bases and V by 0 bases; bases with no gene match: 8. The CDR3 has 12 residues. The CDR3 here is CATWDGLRGKLF. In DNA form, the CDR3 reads TGTGCCACCTGGGACGGGCTCCGGGGGAAACTCTTT.

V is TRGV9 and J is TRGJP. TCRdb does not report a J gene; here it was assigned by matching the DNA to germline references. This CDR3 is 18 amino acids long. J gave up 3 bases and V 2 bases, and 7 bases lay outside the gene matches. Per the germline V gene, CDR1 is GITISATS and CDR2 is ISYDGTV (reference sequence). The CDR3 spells CALWEAKKQELGKKIKVF. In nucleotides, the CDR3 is TGTGCCTTGTGGGAGGCTAAAAAGCAAGAGTTGGGCAAAAAAATCAAGGTATTT.

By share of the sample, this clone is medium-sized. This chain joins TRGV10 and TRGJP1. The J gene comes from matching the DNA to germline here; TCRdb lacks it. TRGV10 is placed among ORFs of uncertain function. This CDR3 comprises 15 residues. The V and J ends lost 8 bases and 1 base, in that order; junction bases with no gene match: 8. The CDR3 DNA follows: TGTGCTGCGTGGGATGGTTCTACCACTGGTTGGTTCAAGATATTT. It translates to CAAWDGSTTGWFKIF.

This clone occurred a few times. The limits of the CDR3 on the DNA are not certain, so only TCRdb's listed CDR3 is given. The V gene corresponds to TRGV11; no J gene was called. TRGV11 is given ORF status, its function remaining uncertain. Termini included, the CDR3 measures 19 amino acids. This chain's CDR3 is CTTVPAGLGTEMNYYKKLF.

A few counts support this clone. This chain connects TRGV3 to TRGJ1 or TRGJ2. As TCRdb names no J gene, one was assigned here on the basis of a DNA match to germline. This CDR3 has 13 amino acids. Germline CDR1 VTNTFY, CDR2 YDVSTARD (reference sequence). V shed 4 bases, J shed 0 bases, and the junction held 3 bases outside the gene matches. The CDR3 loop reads CATWERNYYKKLF. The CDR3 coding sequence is TGTGCCACCTGGGAGAGGAATTATTATAAGAAACTCTTT.

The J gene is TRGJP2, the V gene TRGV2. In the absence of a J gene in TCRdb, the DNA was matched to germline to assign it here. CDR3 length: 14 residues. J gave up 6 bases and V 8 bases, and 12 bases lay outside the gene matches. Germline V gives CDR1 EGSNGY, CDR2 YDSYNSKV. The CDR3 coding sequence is TGTGCCACCTCCAACCATGGGGGTGATTGGATCAAGACGTTT. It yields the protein CATSNHGGDWIKTF.